This T cell receptor (beta chain) came from a study of blood T cell repertoires in COVID-19. Study-wide context: PBMCs, B-cell-depleted T cells, or T cells provided the cDNA or gDNA that made up the material.

Measured with immunoSEQ multiplex PCR; TCRdb has only the in-frame clones, and not every one. The data show around 270,000 clones, less than 90% seen once. V gave up 6 bases and J gave up 5 bases, with 10 bases separating them. This CDR3 spans 12 amino acids. The sample comprised peripheral blood. The origin of this receptor is a woman aged 35 to 49 who had recovered from COVID-19. This sequence joins TRBV12-3 or TRBV12-4 and TRBJ1-2, with D unresolved. The CDR3 protein is CASRWTGYGYTF. The CDR3 bases are TGTGCCAGCAGATGGACTGGGTATGGCTACACCTTC.